Many counts were recorded for the clone carrying this T cell receptor (beta chain). What it binds is unknown. The investigators split CD4+ cells into a CD45RA+ naive subset and a CD45RA-negative memory subset. This sample is drawn from a study of shared clonotypes between healthy human individuals. Across the study: Per-donor plates numbered three CD4 naive, three CD4 memory, two CD8 naive and one CD8 memory. Study-level points and caveats: Depth was large, yet rarefaction showed that sorted-subset sequencing was incomplete. Sharing across several donors was seen in about 5% of naive CD4 clonotypes.

The assay was immunoSEQ multiplex PCR, and TCRdb's table has in-frame clones only and misses some. This sample has over a million clones, with around 74% found just once. CDR3 length equals 16 residues. Looked up from germline, CDR1 is GTSNPN and CDR2 is SVGIG (reference sequence). The V end was cut by 1 base, the J end by 4 bases, with 16 bases between. This TCR was recovered from a man between 18 and 29 years old in good health. The V and J genes are TRBV30 and TRBJ1-4; D gene ambiguous. The sample taken for sequencing was memory CD4+ T cells sorted from blood. Subset: CD45RA-negative fraction. In DNA, the CDR3 is TGTGCCTGGAGTGCAGAGCTAAGTCGCGGTAATGAAAAACTGTTTTTT. Translation: CAWSAELSRGNEKLFF.